This T cell receptor (beta chain) is drawn from a study of breast tumors, draining lymph nodes, adjacent tissues. The germline gives CDR1 LNHDA, CDR2 SQIVND (reference sequence). The length of the CDR3 is 16 residues. The V end was cut by 5 bases, the J end by 3 bases, with 17 bases between. Samples came from axillary lymph nodes draining the breast cancer. This clonotype was recorded at least ten times. TCRdb used MiXCR to reprocess the multiplex PCR reads, holding one entry per CDR3 protein. In the table there are more than 200,000 distinct CDR3 sequences, about 34% of which are singletons. The receptor was derived from a female donor with breast cancer. Some clones in this sample may be carry-over from other donors' samples. The V and J genes are TRBV19 and TRBJ1-5, with D perhaps matching TRBD1 (5 bases). Sequencing was done on a sample of axillary lymph node tissue. The CDR3 reads CASSYVLRQFNQPQHF. Written as DNA, the CDR3 is TGTGCCAGTAGTTACGTGCTTCGACAGTTCAATCAGCCCCAGCATTTT.